The rows below give T cell receptor beta chains drawn from one sample of a study of post-analysis software for immune sequencing data. TCRdb reanalysed the PCR reads using MiXCR and keeps one entry per CDR3 protein. This sample yields fewer than 550,000 distinct CDR3 sequences, of which less than 40% are seen a single time; 4.5% to 7.5% belongs to the top ten. Sequencing was carried out using blood. These receptors came from a girl aged 2-17 years with multiple sclerosis. The CDR3 runs from the conserved cysteine through the conserved F or W.

v_call	cdr3_aa
TRBV5-5	CASSLIGRALGEQYF
TRBV14	CASSLRERETQYF
TRBV18	CASSPPAAQGYSPLHF
TRBV6-6	CASSYEGGAGADTQYF
TRBV20-1	CSGRGVTDTQYF
TRBV18	CASSGTGGVGSDQPQHF
TRBV11-2	CASISRTGELFF
TRBV2	CASSESRGNTEAFF
TRBV18	CASSPKNRGSNYGYTF
TRBV20-1	CSATGLAGNIQYF
TRBV7-2	CASGLASESSYNEQFF
TRBV6-1	CASSEARQGDTEAFF
TRBV20-1	CSARGRVGEKLFF
TRBV10-2	CASASSMNTGAFF
TRBV5-1	CASSPVGVNMNTEAFF
TRBV5-1	CASRRTGGYTQYF
TRBV11-2	CASSPPGTSGTYEQYF
TRBV20-1	CSAELARADEQFF
TRBV7-9	CANSPARRDYGYTF
TRBV7-9	CASSSRGPNEKLFF
TRBV5-4	CASSLGVQGQVTGELFF
TRBV20-1	CSAQPGSSYNEQFF
TRBV7-9	CASGLEGNTEAFF
TRBV6-5	CASSNGYGYTF
TRBV6-1	CASSKLTGGADYGYTF
TRBV5-1	CASSAPTGGLDGYTF
TRBV20-1	CSARVSGGAYNEQFF
TRBV5-6	CVSSPAGVVYGYTF
TRBV12-3/TRBV12-4	CASSLSGMQHGYTF
TRBV7-8	CASSLPAGTQETQYF
TRBV5-5	CASSFADVDYGYTF
TRBV20-1	CSATSGARGDIQYF
TRBV11-2	CASSPPGQVNTGELFF
TRBV20-1	CSAIPRFRSGRSGANVLTF
TRBV12-3/TRBV12-4	CASSPGLARNEQFF
TRBV4-1	CASSQAGGPETQYF
TRBV15	CATSREGLAAETQYF
TRBV20-1	CSARDPTSGTSTDTQYF
TRBV6-5	CASSYSGLAGALSTDTQYF
TRBV28	CASSLFRQGGYTF
TRBV28	CASSPETSGEHRETQYF
TRBV7-2	CASSLGIGEQFF
TRBV2	CASSVSRPALPYEQYF
TRBV5-1	CASSPGSGGYTGELFF
TRBV10-3	CAIRSSGGSVDTQYF
TRBV20-1	CSVAGTGAKKLFF
TRBV7-3	CASGGPKVRNQPQHF
TRBV5-1	CASSLGSLGLYKETQYF
TRBV9	CASSGRGSDETQYF
TRBV20-1	CSATTSGGSQETQYF
TRBV6-2/TRBV6-3	CASSYSRANTGELFF
TRBV7-9	CASSLSPGESSGANVLTF
TRBV20-1	CSAWAADSNQPQHF
TRBV7-6	CASSLGPGKGNSPLHF
TRBV7-3	CASSLTSGTGVYEQYF
TRBV20-1	CSASLMGGGGEDTQYF
TRBV27	CASSPLVGDEQFF
TRBV6-5	CVSSREDTEAFF
TRBV5-1	CASRQGRIYEQYF
TRBV4-1	CASSQAGFYEQYF